The 25 T cell receptor beta chains reported below all come from one sample, sequenced in a study of post-analysis software for immune sequencing data. Whole-study findings and limits: Comparison of patients with controls showed a handful of TRBV segments more frequent in patients, TRBV5-6, TRBV5-1 and TRBV20-1 among them.

Tagging with unique molecular identifiers was a feature of the TCR beta cDNA libraries. In TCRdb, the PCR reads were re-called with MiXCR into one record per CDR3 protein. The table shows roughly 600,000 distinct CDR3 sequences, with roughly 46% occurring only once. Antigen specificity for these receptors is unknown. Material: blood. Receptor source: a girl aged 5-17 years with multiple sclerosis.

This chain joins TRBV6-6 and TRBJ2-2; TRBD1 matches 8 bases. J gave up 0 bases and V 2 bases, and 5 bases lay outside the gene matches. CDR1 is MNHNY, CDR2 SVGAGI, per germline (reference sequence). The CDR3 sequence is 17 residues long. The CDR3 protein is CASSYPPGQANTGELFF. CDR3 nucleotides: TGTGCCAGCAGTTACCCACCGGGACAGGCGAACACCGGGGAGCTGTTTTTT.

This sequence joins TRBV20-1 and TRBJ2-3; 8 bases fit TRBD2. Trimming cost V 0 bases and J 4 bases; bases outside gene matches: 6. Germline V gene lookup returns CDR1 DFQATT and CDR2 SNEGSKA (reference sequence). The CDR3 extends over 15 amino acids. CDR3 in amino acids: CSARERFGGADTQYF. The CDR3 DNA reads TGCAGTGCTAGAGAGCGATTCGGGGGGGCAGATACGCAGTATTTT.

The rearrangement links TRBV7-2 to TRBJ2-3, with D uncertain. The V end lost 3 bases, the J end lost 14 bases, and 18 bases lay between the germline ends. The CDR3 covers 13 residues. CDR1 is SGHTA, CDR2 FQGNSA, per germline. The CDR3 reads CASSFGPDEKLYF. CDR3 DNA sequence: TGTGCCAGCAGCTTCGGTCCGGATGAAAAACTGTATTTT.

This clonotype appeared once. J is TRBJ1-5 and V is TRBV7-2; no definite D call. CDR3 length: 12 residues. Germline CDR1 SGHTA, CDR2 FQGNSA. Trimming stripped 7 bases from V and 7 bases from J, with 11 bases between. The CDR3 coding sequence is TGTGCCAGCACGTTACCGGGGCAGCCCCAGCATTTT. Protein: CASTLPGQPQHF.

This clonotype was seen a handful of times. The genes are TRBV10-3 and TRBJ2-3; D is undetermined. The CDR3 runs 13 residues. V was trimmed by 2 bases and J by 2 bases, leaving 5 bases between them. Germline assignment: CDR1 ENHRY and CDR2 SYGVKD. CDR3 amino acids: CAISEGFTDTQYF. CDR3 bases: TGTGCCATCAGTGAGGGGTTCACAGATACGCAGTATTTT.

V and J are TRBV5-5 and TRBJ2-4, with D uncertain. The J call may not be correct, given that the DNA end is closer to TRBJ2-7. Germline V gene sequence: CDR1 SGHKS, CDR2 YYEKEE (reference sequence). CDR3 length: 12 amino acids. The CDR3 spells CASSPSAIEQYF. For the CDR3, the DNA is TGTGCCAGCAGCCCGTCAGCCATCGAGCAGTACTTC.

In its sample, this clonotype was seen a few times. The chain combines TRBV29-1 with TRBJ2-1; no firm D call. V was shortened by 6 bases and J by 2 bases, with 8 bases between the two germline ends. There are 12 residues in the CDR3. The germline gives CDR1 SQVTM, CDR2 ANQGSEA. Written as DNA, the CDR3 is TGCAGCGTCGTCTCAGCCTACAATGAGCAGTTCTTC. Amino acid sequence: CSVVSAYNEQFF.

The chain combines TRBV5-1 with TRBJ1-3, with a possible D match to TRBD1 (6 bases). CDR1 is SGHRS, CDR2 YFSETQ, per germline. With 4 bases removed from V and 1 base from J, the gap between germline ends came to 12 bases. This CDR3 has 15 amino acids. The CDR3 region has the DNA TGCGCCAGCAGCCTGCCACAGGGATCTGGAAACACCATATATTTT. Residues: CASSLPQGSGNTIYF.

The chain joins TRBV5-5 to TRBJ2-5; the match to TRBD2 covers 7 bases. Germline values: CDR1 SGHKS, CDR2 YYEKEE (reference sequence). The J segment lost 11 bases and the V segment lost 4 bases, leaving 14 bases of the junction unmatched. The CDR3 totals 14 residues. In nucleotides, the CDR3 is TGTGCCAGCAGCAGACCTGGGACTACCAATGAGCAGTACTTC. The encoded protein is CASSRPGTTNEQYF.

CDR3 in DNA: TGCGCCAGCAGCTTGGAGAGGGTTGATGGGAACGAGCAGTACTTC. The encoded protein is CASSLERVDGNEQYF. The chain carries TRBV5-1 and TRBJ2-7; D perhaps matches TRBD2 (5 bases). Germline assignment: CDR1 SGHRS and CDR2 YFSETQ. This CDR3 is built from 15 residues. The germline V and J ends were trimmed by 0 bases and 5 bases, with 15 bases remaining between them.

The V gene is TRBV12-3 or TRBV12-4, the J gene TRBJ2-3, with 7 bases identical to TRBD2. The CDR3 covers 13 residues. Trimming cost V 6 bases and J 5 bases; bases outside gene matches: 5. CDR3 in DNA: TGTGCCAGCAGGAGAGGCGGGGGAGATACGCAGTATTTT. This codes for CASRRGGGDTQYF.

The gene calls are TRBV3-1 and TRBJ1-1, with 10 bases matching TRBD1. Per germline, CDR1 LGHDT and CDR2 YNNKEL (reference sequence). Trimming at V came to 4 bases and at J to 11 bases, leaving 4 bases not matched to a gene. This CDR3 has 12 amino acids. DNA of the CDR3: TGTGCCAGCAGCCCGGGACAGGGGAAGGCTTTCTTT. It is translated as CASSPGQGKAFF.

The table lists this clonotype with a few counts. The genes are TRBV11-2 and TRBJ2-3; D may be TRBD1 (6 bases). Germline V CDR1 and CDR2: SGHAT, FQNNGV. V dropped 4 bases and J dropped 3 bases, with 17 bases sitting between them. The CDR3 spans 16 residues. CDR3 amino acids: CASSSSMRGTTDTQYF. The CDR3 bases are TGTGCCAGCAGCTCCTCGATGAGGGGGACAACAGATACGCAGTATTTT.

CDR3 nucleotides: TGCGCCAGCAGCTTGGTCGTGGAACCTATCGAGGGAGTTAACTATGGCTACACCTTC. Translated: CASSLVVEPIEGVNYGYTF. This chain connects TRBV5-1 to TRBJ1-2; D is uncertain. The CDR3 has 19 amino acids. CDR1 is SGHRS, CDR2 YFSETQ, per germline. Trimming pared 0 bases from V and 1 base from J, leaving 22 bases between.

This sequence joins TRBV2 and TRBJ1-2; 7 bases fit TRBD1. V was clipped by 0 bases and J by 8 bases; unmatched bases: 27. The CDR3 totals 21 residues. Germline assignment: CDR1 SNHLY and CDR2 FYNNEI. CDR3 region: CASSEASTPPQGQNAWMGYTF. The CDR3 nucleotides read TGTGCCAGCAGTGAAGCTTCAACGCCCCCACAGGGGCAAAACGCTTGGATGGGCTACACCTTC.

The chain has TRBV7-2 and TRBJ2-7, with 11 positions matching TRBD2. The germline CDR1 and CDR2 sequences are SGHTA and FQGNSA. J was trimmed by 2 bases and V by 5 bases; bases with no gene match: 11. This CDR3 contains 17 residues. The CDR3 reads CASSSSGLAVYPYEQYF. CDR3 bases: TGTGCCAGCAGCAGCTCGGGACTAGCGGTTTATCCCTACGAGCAGTACTTC. Full variable domain (outside the CDR3, taken from reference TRBV7-2 and TRBJ2-7): GAGVSQSPSNKVTEKGKDVELRCDPISGHTALYWYRQSLGQGLEFLIYFQGNSAPDKSGLPSDRFSAERTGGSVSTLTIQRTQQEDSAVYLCASSSSGLAVYPYEQYFGPGTRLTVT.

This clonotype was seen only a few times. This sequence joins TRBV4-1 and TRBJ1-4; maybe TRBD1 (6 bases). V was clipped by 5 bases and J by 6 bases, with 25 bases between them. The CDR3 extends over 18 amino acids. Germline V lookup: CDR1 MGHRA, CDR2 YSYEKL. CDR3 protein: CASSNRATDNSWDEKLFF. In DNA form, the CDR3 reads TGCGCCAGCAGCAACAGGGCTACTGATAACTCATGGGATGAAAAACTGTTTTTT.

The V call is TRBV5-5, the J call TRBJ2-3, with 8 nucleotides matching TRBD2. From germline, CDR1 is SGHKS and CDR2 YYEKEE (reference sequence). The CDR3 length is 13 residues. The J segment lost 13 bases and the V segment lost 4 bases, leaving 11 bases of the junction unmatched. CDR3 amino acids: CASSERGTQSEYF. CDR3 nucleotide sequence: TGTGCCAGCAGCGAGCGGGGGACCCAATCGGAGTATTTT.

This clonotype came up many times. The chain is built from TRBV3-1 and TRBJ2-3; 14 bases are a match to TRBD2. Looked up from germline, CDR1 is LGHDT and CDR2 is YNNKEL (reference sequence). The CDR3 contains 21 residues. The V gene end was trimmed by 0 bases and the J gene end by 0 bases; junction bases not matched to a gene: 11. CDR3 in amino acids: CASSQEGTSGSFGSSTDTQYF. For the CDR3, the DNA is TGTGCCAGCAGCCAAGAAGGGACTAGCGGGAGTTTTGGGTCTAGCACAGATACGCAGTATTTT.

This clonotype has a handful of counts. The chain joins TRBV10-3 to TRBJ1-5; D unclear. The V gene lost 1 base and the J gene lost 5 bases, with 15 bases spanning the gap. CDR1 is ENHRY, CDR2 SYGVKD, per germline. The CDR3 totals 16 residues. The CDR3 bases are TGTGCCATCAGTGAGTATCTAGGCGCAAGGGATCAGCCCCAGCATTTT. Its translation is CAISEYLGARDQPQHF.

This clonotype was found a few times. The V gene is TRBV12-3 or TRBV12-4, the J gene TRBJ2-7; 12 nucleotides match TRBD2. The CDR3 sequence is 17 residues long. Trimming took 6 bases from V and 5 from J; bases not matched to a gene: 14. The CDR3 nucleotides are TGTGCCAGCAGCCCCCGACTAGCGGGAGAATTGAGCCACGAGCAGTACTTC. Translating it yields CASSPRLAGELSHEQYF.

The V gene is TRBV5-1, the J gene TRBJ2-7; the D gene is possibly TRBD2 (5 bases). V was clipped by 4 bases and J by 7 bases, with 15 bases between them. The length of the CDR3 is 13 residues. CDR1 and CDR2 from the germline V gene are SGHRS and YFSETQ. CDR3 DNA sequence: TGCGCCAGCAGCCCTGAGGGTCCGAGAGAGCAGTACTTC. This gives the protein CASSPEGPREQYF.

Notes on this clonotype: At one boundary the junction diverges from the germline segment, which might be a read error. This sequence joins TRBV28 and TRBJ2-6, with 11 bases lining up with TRBD1. This CDR3 is 20 amino acids long. The germline V gene has CDR1 MDHEN and CDR2 SYDVKM. This CDR3 is CASGLALGTGGEGGANVLTF. CDR3 DNA: TGTGCCAGCGGTTTAGCCCTGGGGACAGGGGGTGAAGGTGGGGCCAACGTCCTGACTTTC.

This clonotype was picked up a small number of times. The chain couples TRBV3-1 to TRBJ1-6; perhaps TRBD1 as D (6 bases). Trimming pared 4 bases from V and 10 bases from J, leaving 14 bases between. This CDR3 region has 14 residues. Germline assignment: CDR1 LGHDT and CDR2 YNNKEL (reference sequence). DNA of the CDR3: TGTGCCAGCAGCCCCCGGAACAGGGACTCACCCCTCCACTTT. Encoded protein: CASSPRNRDSPLHF.

Turning to this clonotype: Mismatch with germline at one junction end may stem from a read error. V usage is TRBV11-2 and J usage is TRBJ2-3; the match to TRBD2 covers 13 bases. This CDR3 has 17 residues. Per germline, CDR1 SGHAT and CDR2 FQNNGV. CDR3 amino acids: CASRLVLLLAGGNTQYF. The DNA for the CDR3 is TGTGCCAGCCGCTTAGTCCTCCTACTAGCGGGAGGGAATACGCAGTATTTT.